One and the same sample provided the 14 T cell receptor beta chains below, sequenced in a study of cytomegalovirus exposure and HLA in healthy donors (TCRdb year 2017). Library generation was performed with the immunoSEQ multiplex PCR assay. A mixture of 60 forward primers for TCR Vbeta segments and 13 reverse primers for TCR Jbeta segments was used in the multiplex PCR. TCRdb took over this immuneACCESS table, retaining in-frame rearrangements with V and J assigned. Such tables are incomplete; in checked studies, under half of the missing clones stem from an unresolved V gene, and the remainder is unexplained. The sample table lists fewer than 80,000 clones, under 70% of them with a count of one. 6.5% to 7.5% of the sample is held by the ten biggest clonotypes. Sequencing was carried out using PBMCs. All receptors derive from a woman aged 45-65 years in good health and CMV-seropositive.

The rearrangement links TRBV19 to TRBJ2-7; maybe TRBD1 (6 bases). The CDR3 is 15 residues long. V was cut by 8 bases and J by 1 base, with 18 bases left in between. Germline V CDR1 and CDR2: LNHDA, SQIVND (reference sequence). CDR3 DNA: TGTGCCAGTTCCCCCGACAGGATCGGGTCCTACGAGCAGTACTTC. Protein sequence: CASSPDRIGSYEQYF.

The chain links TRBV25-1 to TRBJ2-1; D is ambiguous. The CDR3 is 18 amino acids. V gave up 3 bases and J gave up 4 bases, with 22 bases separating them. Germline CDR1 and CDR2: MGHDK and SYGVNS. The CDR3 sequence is CASSDLTLHDRGYNEQFF. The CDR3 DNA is TGTGCCAGCAGTGACCTAACCCTTCACGACCGAGGTTACAATGAGCAGTTCTTC.

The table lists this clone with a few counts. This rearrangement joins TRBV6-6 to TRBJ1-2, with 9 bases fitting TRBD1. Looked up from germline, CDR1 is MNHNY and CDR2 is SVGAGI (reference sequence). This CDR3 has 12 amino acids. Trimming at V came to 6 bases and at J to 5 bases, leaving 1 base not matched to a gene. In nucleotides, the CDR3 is TGTGCCAGCAGGGGACAGGGATATGGCTACACCTTC. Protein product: CASRGQGYGYTF.

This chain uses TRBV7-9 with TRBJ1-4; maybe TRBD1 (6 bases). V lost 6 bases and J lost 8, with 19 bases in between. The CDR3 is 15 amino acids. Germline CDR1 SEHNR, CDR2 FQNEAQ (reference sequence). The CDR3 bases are TGTGCCAGCAGTTCCCATCAGGGGATTCAAGAAAAACTGTTTTTT. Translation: CASSSHQGIQEKLFF.

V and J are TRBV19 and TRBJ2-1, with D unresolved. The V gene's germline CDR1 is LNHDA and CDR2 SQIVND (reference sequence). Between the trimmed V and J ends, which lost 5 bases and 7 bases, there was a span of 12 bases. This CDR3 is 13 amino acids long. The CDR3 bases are TGTGCCAGTAGTCCGGTAGTTTCAAATGAGCAGTTCTTC. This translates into CASSPVVSNEQFF.

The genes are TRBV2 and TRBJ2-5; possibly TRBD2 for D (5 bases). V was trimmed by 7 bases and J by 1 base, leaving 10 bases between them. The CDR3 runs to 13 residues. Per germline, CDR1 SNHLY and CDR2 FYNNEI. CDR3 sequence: CASTSQGQETQYF. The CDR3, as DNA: TGTGCCAGCACTAGCCAAGGCCAAGAGACCCAGTACTTC.

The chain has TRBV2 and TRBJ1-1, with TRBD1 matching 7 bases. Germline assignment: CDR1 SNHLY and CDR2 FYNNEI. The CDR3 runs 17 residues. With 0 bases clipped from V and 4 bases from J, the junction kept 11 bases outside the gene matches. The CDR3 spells CASSEAFGGGAGTEAFF. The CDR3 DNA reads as TGTGCCAGCAGTGAAGCTTTCGGAGGGGGCGCGGGCACTGAAGCTTTCTTT.

CDR3 amino acids: CASSLMRAGEETQYF. In nucleotides, the CDR3 is TGTGCCAGTAGTCTAATGCGGGCAGGGGAAGAGACCCAGTACTTC. The V call is TRBV19, the J call TRBJ2-5, with D possibly being TRBD1 (6 bases). CDR3 size: 15 residues. V lost 5 bases to trimming and J lost 3 bases, with 16 bases between them. Germline CDR1 is LNHDA and CDR2 is SQIVND (reference sequence).

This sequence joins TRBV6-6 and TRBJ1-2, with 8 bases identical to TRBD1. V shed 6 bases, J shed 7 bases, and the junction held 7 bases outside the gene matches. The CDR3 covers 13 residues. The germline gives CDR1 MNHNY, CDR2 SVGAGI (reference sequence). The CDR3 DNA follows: TGTGCCAGCAGACTAACCGGACAGGGTGGCTACACCTTC. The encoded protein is CASRLTGQGGYTF.

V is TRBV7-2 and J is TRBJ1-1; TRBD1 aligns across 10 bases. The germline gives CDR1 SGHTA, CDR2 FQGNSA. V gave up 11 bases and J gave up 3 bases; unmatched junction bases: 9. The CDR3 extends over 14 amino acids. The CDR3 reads CAAGRGQGYTEAFF. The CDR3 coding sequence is TGTGCCGCCGGGAGGGGACAGGGGTACACTGAAGCTTTCTTT.

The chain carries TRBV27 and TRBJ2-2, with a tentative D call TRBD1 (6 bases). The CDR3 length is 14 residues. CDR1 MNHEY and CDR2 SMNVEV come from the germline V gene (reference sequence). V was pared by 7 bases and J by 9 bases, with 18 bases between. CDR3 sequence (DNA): TGTGCCAGCACTAGGGGGTACGGGAACAGGGAGCTGTTTTTT. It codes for CASTRGYGNRELFF.

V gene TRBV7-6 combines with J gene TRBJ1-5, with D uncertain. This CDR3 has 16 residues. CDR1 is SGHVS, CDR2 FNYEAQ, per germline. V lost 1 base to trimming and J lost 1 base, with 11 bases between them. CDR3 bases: TGTGCCAGCAGCTTAGGAGGAGGGCAGAGCAATCAGCCCCAGCATTTT. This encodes CASSLGGGQSNQPQHF.

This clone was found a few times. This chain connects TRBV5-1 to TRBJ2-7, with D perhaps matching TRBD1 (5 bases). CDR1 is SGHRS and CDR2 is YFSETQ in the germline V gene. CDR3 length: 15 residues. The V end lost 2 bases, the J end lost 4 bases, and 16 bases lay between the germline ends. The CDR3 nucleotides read TGCGCCAGCAGCTTATCAGGGTTTACGCTATACGAGCAGTACTTC. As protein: CASSLSGFTLYEQYF.

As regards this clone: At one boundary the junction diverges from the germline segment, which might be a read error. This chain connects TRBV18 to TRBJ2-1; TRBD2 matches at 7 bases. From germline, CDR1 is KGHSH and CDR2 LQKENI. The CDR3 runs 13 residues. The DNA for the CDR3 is TGTGCCAGCTCCCTAGGGGCGGGGGAGATCGAGGTCTTC. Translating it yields CASSLGAGEIEVF.